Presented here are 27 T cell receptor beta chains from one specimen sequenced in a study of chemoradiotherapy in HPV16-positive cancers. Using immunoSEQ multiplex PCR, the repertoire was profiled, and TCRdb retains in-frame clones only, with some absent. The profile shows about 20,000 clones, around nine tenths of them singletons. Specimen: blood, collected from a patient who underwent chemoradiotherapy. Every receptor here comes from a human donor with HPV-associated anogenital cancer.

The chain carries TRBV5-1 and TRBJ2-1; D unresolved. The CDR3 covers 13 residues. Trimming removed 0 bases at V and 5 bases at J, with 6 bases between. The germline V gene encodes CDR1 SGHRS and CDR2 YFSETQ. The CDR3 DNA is TGCGCCAGCAGCTTGGAGGCAAACAATGAGCAGTTCTTC. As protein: CASSLEANNEQFF. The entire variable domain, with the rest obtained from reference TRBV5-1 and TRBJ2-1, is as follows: KAGVTQTPRYLIKTRGQQVTLSCSPISGHRSVSWYQQTPGQGLQFLFEYFSETQRNKGNFPGRFSGRQFSNSRSEMNVSTLELGDSALYLCASSLEANNEQFFGPGTRLTVL.

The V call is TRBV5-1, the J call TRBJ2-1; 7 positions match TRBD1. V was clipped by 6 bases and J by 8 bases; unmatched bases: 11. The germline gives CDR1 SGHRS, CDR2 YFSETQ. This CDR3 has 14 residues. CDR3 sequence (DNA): TGCGCCAGCACTCAAGGACAGGCTCGGGATGAGCAGTTCTTC. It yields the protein CASTQGQARDEQFF.

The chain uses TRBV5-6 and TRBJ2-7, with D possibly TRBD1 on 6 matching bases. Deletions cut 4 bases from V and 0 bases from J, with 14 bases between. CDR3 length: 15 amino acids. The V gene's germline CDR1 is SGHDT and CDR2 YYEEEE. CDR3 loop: CASSLGAGASYEQYV. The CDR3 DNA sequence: TGTGCCAGCAGCCTTGGGGCAGGGGCCTCCTACGAGCAGTACGTC.

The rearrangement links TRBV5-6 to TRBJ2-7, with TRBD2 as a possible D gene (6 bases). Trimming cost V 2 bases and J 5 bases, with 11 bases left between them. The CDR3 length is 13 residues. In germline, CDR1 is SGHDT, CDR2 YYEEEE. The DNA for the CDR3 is TGTGCCAGCAGCTTAATAGGGACTGACGAGCAGTACTTC. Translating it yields CASSLIGTDEQYF.

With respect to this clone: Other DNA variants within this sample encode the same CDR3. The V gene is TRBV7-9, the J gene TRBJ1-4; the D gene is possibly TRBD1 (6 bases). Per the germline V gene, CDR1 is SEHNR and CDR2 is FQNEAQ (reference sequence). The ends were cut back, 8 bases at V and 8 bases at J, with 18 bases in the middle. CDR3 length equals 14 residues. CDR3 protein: CASSPSGGGEKLFF. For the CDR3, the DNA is TGTGCCAGCTCTCCTTCGGGGGGCGGGGAAAAACTGTTTTTT.

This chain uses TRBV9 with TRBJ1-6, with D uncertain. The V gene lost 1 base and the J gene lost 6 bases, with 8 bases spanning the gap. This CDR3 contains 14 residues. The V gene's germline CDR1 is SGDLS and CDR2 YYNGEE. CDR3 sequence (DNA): TGTGCCAGCAGCGTAACTGGAACTAATTCACCCCTCCACTTT. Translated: CASSVTGTNSPLHF.

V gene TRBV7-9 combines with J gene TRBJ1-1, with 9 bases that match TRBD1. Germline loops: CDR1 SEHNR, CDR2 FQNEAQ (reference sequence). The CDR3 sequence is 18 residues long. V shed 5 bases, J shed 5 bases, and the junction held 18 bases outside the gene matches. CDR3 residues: CASSLITGGAFERTEAFF. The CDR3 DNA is TGTGCCAGCAGCCTGATAACAGGGGGCGCGTTTGAACGAACTGAAGCTTTCTTT. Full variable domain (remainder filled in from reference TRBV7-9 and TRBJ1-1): DTGVSQNPRHKITKRGQNVTFRCDPISEHNRLYWYRQTLGQGPEFLTYFQNEAQLEKSRLLSDRFSAERPKGSFSTLEIQRTEQGDSAMYLCASSLITGGAFERTEAFFGQGTRLTVV.

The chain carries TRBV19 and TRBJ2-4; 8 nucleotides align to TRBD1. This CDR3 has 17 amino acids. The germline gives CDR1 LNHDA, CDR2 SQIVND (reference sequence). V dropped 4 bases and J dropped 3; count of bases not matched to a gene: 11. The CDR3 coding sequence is TGTGCCAGTAGTAACCCCGGACAGGGAGTTGACAAAAACATTCAGTACTTC. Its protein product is CASSNPGQGVDKNIQYF.

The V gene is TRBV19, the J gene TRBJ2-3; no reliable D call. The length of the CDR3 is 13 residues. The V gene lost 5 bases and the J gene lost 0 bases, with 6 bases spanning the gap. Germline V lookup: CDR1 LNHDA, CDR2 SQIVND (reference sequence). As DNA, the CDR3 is TGTGCCAGTAGTTGGGTGAGCACAGATACGCAGTATTTT. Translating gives CASSWVSTDTQYF.

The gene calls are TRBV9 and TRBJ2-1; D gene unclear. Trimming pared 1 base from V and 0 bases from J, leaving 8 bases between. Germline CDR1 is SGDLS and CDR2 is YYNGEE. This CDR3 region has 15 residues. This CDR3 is CASSVQVSSYNEQFF. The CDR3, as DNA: TGTGCCAGCAGCGTACAGGTGAGCTCCTACAATGAGCAGTTCTTC. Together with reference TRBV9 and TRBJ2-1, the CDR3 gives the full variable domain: DSGVTQTPKHLITATGQRVTLRCSPRSGDLSVYWYQQSLDQGLQFLIQYYNGEERAKGNILERFSAQQFPDLHSELNLSSLELGDSALYFCASSVQVSSYNEQFFGPGTRLTVL.

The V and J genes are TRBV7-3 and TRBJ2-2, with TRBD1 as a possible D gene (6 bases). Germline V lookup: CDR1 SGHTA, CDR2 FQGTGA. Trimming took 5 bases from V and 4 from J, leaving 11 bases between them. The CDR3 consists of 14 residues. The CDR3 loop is CASSRGQTTGELFF. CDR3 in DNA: TGTGCCAGCAGCCGCGGACAGACCACCGGGGAGCTGTTTTTT. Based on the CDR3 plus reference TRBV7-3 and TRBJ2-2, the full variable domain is GAGVSQTPSNKVTEKGKYVELRCDPISGHTALYWYRQSLGQGPEFLIYFQGTGAADDSGLPNDRFFAVRPEGSVSTLKIQRTERGDSAVYLCASSRGQTTGELFFGEGSRLTVL.

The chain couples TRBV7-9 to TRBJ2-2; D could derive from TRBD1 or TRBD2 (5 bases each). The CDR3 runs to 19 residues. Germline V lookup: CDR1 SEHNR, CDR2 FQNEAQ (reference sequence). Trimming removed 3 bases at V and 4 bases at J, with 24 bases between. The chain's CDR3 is CASSLSSRGLAASTGELFF. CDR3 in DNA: TGTGCCAGCAGCTTGAGTTCACGGGGCCTCGCAGCGTCCACCGGGGAGCTGTTTTTT.

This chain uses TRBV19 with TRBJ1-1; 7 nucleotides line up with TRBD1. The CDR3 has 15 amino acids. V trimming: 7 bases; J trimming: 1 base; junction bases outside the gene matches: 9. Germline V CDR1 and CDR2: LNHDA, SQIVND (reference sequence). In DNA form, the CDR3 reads TGTGCCAGTAAAAACAGGGGTCGACCGAACACTGAAGCTTTCTTT. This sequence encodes CASKNRGRPNTEAFF.

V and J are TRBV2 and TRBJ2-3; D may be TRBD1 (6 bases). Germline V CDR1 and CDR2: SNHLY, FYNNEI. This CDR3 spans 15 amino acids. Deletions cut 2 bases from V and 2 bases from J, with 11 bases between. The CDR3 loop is CASSESTGITDTQYF. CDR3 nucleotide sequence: TGTGCCAGCAGTGAAAGTACAGGGATCACAGATACGCAGTATTTT.

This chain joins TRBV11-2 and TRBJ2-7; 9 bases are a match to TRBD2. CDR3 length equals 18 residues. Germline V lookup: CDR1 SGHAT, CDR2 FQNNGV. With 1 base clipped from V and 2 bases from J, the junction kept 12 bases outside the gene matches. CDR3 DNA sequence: TGTGCCAGCAGCTTAGGGACGGGAGCGGGGGGCCGTGCCTACGAGCAGTACTTC. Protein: CASSLGTGAGGRAYEQYF.

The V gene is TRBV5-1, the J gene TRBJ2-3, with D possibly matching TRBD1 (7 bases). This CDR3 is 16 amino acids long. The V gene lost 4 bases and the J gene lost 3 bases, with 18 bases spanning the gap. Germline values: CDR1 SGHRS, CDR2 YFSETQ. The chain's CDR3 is CASSDHRGRGTDTQYF. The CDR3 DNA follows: TGCGCCAGCAGCGACCACAGGGGCCGGGGGACAGATACGCAGTATTTT.

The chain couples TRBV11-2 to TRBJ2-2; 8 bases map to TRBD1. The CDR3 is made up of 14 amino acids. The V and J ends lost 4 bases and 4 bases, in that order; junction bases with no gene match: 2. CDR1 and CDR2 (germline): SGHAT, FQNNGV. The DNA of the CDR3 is TGTGCCAGCAGCTCTACAGGGGGCACCGGGGAGCTGTTTTTT. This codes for CASSSTGGTGELFF.

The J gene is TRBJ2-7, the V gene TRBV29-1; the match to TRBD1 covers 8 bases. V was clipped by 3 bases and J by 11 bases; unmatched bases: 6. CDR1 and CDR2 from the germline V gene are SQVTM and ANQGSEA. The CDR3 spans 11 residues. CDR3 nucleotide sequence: TGCAGCGTTGAGATGTTGACAGGGGAGTACTTC. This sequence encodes CSVEMLTGEYF.

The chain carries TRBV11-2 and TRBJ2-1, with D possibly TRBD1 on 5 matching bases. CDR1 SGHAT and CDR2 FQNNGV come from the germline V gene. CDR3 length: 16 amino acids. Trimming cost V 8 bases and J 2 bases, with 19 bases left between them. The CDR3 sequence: CASGNLTGLTYNEQFF. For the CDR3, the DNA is TGTGCCAGCGGCAACCTTACAGGTTTGACCTACAATGAGCAGTTCTTC. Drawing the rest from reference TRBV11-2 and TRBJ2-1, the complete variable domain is EAGVAQSPRYKIIEKRQSVAFWCNPISGHATLYWYQQILGQGPKLLIQFQNNGVVDDSQLPKDRFSAERLKGVDSTLKIQPAKLEDSAVYLCASGNLTGLTYNEQFFGPGTRLTVL.

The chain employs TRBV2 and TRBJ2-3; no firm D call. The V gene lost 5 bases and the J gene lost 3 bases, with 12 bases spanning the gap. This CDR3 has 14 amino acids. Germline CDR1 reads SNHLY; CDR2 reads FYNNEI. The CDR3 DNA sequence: TGTGCCAGCAGTATTAACTTGCCGACAGATACGCAGTATTTT. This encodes CASSINLPTDTQYF.

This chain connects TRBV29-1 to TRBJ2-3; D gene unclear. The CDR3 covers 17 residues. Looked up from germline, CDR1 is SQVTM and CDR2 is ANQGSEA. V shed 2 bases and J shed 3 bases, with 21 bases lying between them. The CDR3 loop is CSVESLWVGQTTDTQYF. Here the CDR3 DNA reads TGCAGCGTTGAATCTTTATGGGTCGGGCAGACGACAGATACGCAGTATTTT.

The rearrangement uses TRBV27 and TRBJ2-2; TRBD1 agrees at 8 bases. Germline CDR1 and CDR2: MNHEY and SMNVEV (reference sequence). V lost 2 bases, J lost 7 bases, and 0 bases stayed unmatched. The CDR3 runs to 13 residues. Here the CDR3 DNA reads TGTGCCAGCAGTTTAGGGACAGGCGGGGAGCTGTTTTTT. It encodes CASSLGTGGELFF.

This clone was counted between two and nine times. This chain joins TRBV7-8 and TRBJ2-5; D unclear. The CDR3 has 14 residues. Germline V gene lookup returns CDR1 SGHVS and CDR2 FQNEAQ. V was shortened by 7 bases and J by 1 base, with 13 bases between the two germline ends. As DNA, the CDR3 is TGTGCCAGCATACCCTCCCGGATCCAAGAGACCCAGTACTTC. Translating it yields CASIPSRIQETQYF.

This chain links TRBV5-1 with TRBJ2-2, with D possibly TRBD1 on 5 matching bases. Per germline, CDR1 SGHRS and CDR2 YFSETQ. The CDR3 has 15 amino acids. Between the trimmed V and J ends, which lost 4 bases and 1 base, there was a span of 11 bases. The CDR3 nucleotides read TGCGCCAGCAGCCCAGGACACGTGAACACCGGGGAGCTGTTTTTT. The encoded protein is CASSPGHVNTGELFF. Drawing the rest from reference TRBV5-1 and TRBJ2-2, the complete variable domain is KAGVTQTPRYLIKTRGQQVTLSCSPISGHRSVSWYQQTPGQGLQFLFEYFSETQRNKGNFPGRFSGRQFSNSRSEMNVSTLELGDSALYLCASSPGHVNTGELFFGEGSRLTVL.

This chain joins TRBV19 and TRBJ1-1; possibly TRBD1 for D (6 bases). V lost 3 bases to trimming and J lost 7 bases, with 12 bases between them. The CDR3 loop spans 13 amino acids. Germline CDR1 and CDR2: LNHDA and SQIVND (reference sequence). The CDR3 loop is CASSIAGAFEAFF. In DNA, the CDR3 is TGTGCCAGTAGTATCGCAGGGGCATTTGAAGCTTTCTTT.

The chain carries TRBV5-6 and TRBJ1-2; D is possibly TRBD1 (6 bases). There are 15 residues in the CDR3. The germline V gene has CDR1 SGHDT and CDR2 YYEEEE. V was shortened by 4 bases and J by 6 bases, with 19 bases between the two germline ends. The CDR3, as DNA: TGTGCCAGCAGCCCGGTGGGGGGCGTCAGAGATGGCTACACCTTC. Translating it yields CASSPVGGVRDGYTF.

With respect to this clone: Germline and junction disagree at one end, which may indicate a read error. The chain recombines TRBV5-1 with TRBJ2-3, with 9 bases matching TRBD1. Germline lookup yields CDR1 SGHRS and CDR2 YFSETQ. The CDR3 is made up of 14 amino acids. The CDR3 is CASSSTTTGTGLDF. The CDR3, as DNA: TGCGCCAGCAGCTCCACAACAACCGGGACAGGGCTTGATTTT.